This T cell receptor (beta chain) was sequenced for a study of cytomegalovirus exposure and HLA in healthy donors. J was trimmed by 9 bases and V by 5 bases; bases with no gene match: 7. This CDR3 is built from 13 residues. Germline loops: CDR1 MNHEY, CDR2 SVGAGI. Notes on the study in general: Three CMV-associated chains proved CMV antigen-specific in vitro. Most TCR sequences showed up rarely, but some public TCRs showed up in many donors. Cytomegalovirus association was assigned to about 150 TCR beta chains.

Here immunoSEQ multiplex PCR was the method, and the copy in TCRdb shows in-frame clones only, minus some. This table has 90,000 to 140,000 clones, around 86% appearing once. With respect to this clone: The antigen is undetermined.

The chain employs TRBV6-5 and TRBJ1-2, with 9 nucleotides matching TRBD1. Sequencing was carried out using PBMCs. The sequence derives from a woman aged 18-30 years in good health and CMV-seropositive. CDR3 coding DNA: TGTGCCAGCAGTGATACAGGGGGCTTGAGCTACACCTTC. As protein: CASSDTGGLSYTF.